Given below is one TCR beta chain in context. The antigen remains undetermined. The length of the CDR3 is 17 residues. In germline, CDR1 is SGDLS, CDR2 YYNGEE. V trimming: 0 bases; J trimming: 7 bases; junction bases outside the gene matches: 5. TCRdb's copy holds only in-frame clones and misses some; the assay was immunoSEQ multiplex PCR. The sample gives roughly 2,300,000 clones, 85% to 95% of which show up once; more than 0.35% is in the top ten. This entry comes from a study of shared clonotypes between healthy human individuals. Study conclusions and caveats: Clonotypes which were not shared had lower generation probabilities than clonotypes that all four donors shared.

The chain joins TRBV9 to TRBJ2-1; 15 bases agree with TRBD2. This clonotype was obtained from a man between 18 and 29 years old in good health. Some clones in this sample may be carry-over from other donors' samples. Sequencing input: naive CD4+ T cells from PBMCs. The subset is: CD45RA+ positively selected. The CDR3 here is CASSVAGTSGRRNEQFF. CDR3 sequence (DNA): TGTGCCAGCAGCGTAGCCGGGACTAGCGGGAGGAGAAATGAGCAGTTCTTC. Full variable domain (outside the CDR3, taken from reference TRBV9 and TRBJ2-1): DSGVTQTPKHLITATGQRVTLRCSPRSGDLSVYWYQQSLDQGLQFLIQYYNGEERAKGNILERFSAQQFPDLHSELNLSSLELGDSALYFCASSVAGTSGRRNEQFFGPGTRLTVL.